The text below deals with one T cell receptor (beta chain). This specimen belongs to a study of control samples from healthy donors and cancer patients. This table comes from immunoSEQ multiplex PCR, and its TCRdb copy is limited to in-frame clones, with some not included. The sample yields 100,000 to 150,000 clones, roughly 87% seen once. Germline CDR1 is MNHEY and CDR2 is SVGAGI. Between the trimmed V and J ends, which lost 6 bases and 2 bases, there was a span of 8 bases. There are 13 residues in the CDR3. Input material: blood. The receptor was derived from a man younger than 30 in good health. V and J are TRBV6-5 and TRBJ1-5; D not certain. The CDR3 loop is CASSDTGNQPQHF. The CDR3, as DNA: TGTGCCAGCAGCGACACGGGCAATCAGCCCCAGCATTTT.